This entry lists 24 T cell receptor beta chains sequenced from one sample in a study of T-cell memory formation after mild COVID-19. TCRdb passed the 5' RACE reads through MiXCR, listing each CDR3 protein once. The table has about 560,000 distinct CDR3 sequences, roughly 17% seen once. Input material: PBMCs or a T cell subset sorted from them (not recorded which). The receptors shown here come from an adult woman who had mild COVID-19 (a few samples of this study predate the infection). Cell type and time point are not known.

The chain uses TRBV29-1 and TRBJ2-2; D unclear. V was cut by 6 bases and J by 6 bases, with 11 bases left in between. The CDR3 contains 12 residues. Germline CDR1 SQVTM, CDR2 ANQGSEA. The CDR3 loop reads CSVQWSAGELFF. The CDR3 region has the DNA TGCAGCGTCCAATGGAGCGCCGGGGAGCTGTTTTTT.

This clonotype was seen a few times. J is TRBJ2-7 and V is TRBV29-1; 8 bases match TRBD2. The CDR3 length is 13 residues. Trimming at V came to 4 bases and at J to 7 bases, leaving 9 bases not matched to a gene. CDR1 and CDR2 from the germline V gene are SQVTM and ANQGSEA. The CDR3, as DNA: TGCAGCGTTGTGGCGGGGGGCGGAGGAGAGCAGTACTTC. Its protein is CSVVAGGGGEQYF.

The V call is TRBV7-9, the J call TRBJ2-1; D not certain. Germline V lookup: CDR1 SEHNR, CDR2 FQNEAQ (reference sequence). This CDR3 has 15 residues. With 4 bases removed from V and 4 bases from J, the gap between germline ends came to 14 bases. The CDR3 DNA follows: TGTGCCAGCAGCTCCCGTCCCGCCCAGTACAATGAGCAGTTCTTC. This encodes CASSSRPAQYNEQFF.

The gene calls are TRBV30 and TRBJ1-1, with D perhaps matching TRBD1 (5 bases). There are 13 residues in the CDR3. V dropped 6 bases and J dropped 11 bases, with 22 bases sitting between them. Germline V gene lookup returns CDR1 GTSNPN and CDR2 SVGIG (reference sequence). The CDR3 protein is CACRRGDRRGAFF. In DNA, the CDR3 is TGTGCCTGCCGTAGAGGGGACCGCCGGGGGGCTTTCTTT. Looking up the rest from reference TRBV30 and TRBJ1-1 gives the full variable domain: SQTIHQWPATLVQPVGSPLSLECTVEGTSNPNLYWYRQAAGRGLQLLFYSVGIGQISSEVPQNLSASRPQDRQFILSSKKLLLSDSGFYLCACRRGDRRGAFFGQGTRLTVV.

This clonotype showed up just a few times. This sequence joins TRBV7-9 and TRBJ2-1, with 11 bases matching TRBD2. This CDR3 has 16 amino acids. Germline CDR1 SEHNR, CDR2 FQNEAQ (reference sequence). V shed 5 bases, J shed 6 bases, and the junction held 9 bases outside the gene matches. The CDR3 here is CASSTPSSGGPNEQFF. CDR3 sequence (DNA): TGTGCCAGCAGCACCCCATCTAGCGGGGGGCCCAATGAGCAGTTCTTC.

There are a few counts of this clonotype. A read error may account for a junction end that differs from germline. The V call is TRBV3-1, the J call TRBJ1-3; D is unresolved. Germline CDR1 is LGHDT and CDR2 is YNNKEL (reference sequence). This CDR3 has 16 residues. CDR3 bases: TGTGCCAGCAGTCAAGGAGCGGTGATTATTGGAAACACCATATATTTT. Translated: CASSQGAVIIGNTIYF.

The V and J genes are TRBV20-1 and TRBJ1-5; D is ambiguous. Germline assignment: CDR1 DFQATT and CDR2 SNEGSKA (reference sequence). V was pared by 3 bases and J by 0 bases, with 9 bases between. The CDR3 loop spans 14 amino acids. The CDR3: CSASTGYSNQPQHF. In DNA, the CDR3 is TGCAGTGCTAGTACGGGGTATAGCAATCAGCCCCAGCATTTT.

In this sample, this clonotype turned up a few times. This chain connects TRBV20-1 to TRBJ1-2; 7 bases match TRBD1. The CDR3 has 13 residues. Per germline, CDR1 DFQATT and CDR2 SNEGSKA (reference sequence). The junction had 8 bases not matched to a gene; V was cut back by 3 bases and J by 7 bases. In DNA, the CDR3 is TGCAGTGCTAGCGAAACAGGGGATGGTGGCTACACCTTC. This gives the protein CSASETGDGGYTF.

The chain links TRBV5-1 to TRBJ1-6; D not resolved. The CDR3 sequence is 16 residues long. Germline V gene sequence: CDR1 SGHRS, CDR2 YFSETQ. V gave up 1 base and J gave up 7 bases, with 15 bases separating them. The CDR3 loop reads CASSLSHGSINSPLHF. CDR3 nucleotides: TGCGCCAGCAGCTTGTCTCACGGGTCCATAAATTCACCCCTCCACTTT.

This clonotype was found a few times. The rearrangement joins TRBV5-5 to TRBJ1-1; D might be TRBD1 (5 bases). Germline V gene data show CDR1 as SGHKS and CDR2 as YYEKEE (reference sequence). With 4 bases removed from V and 0 bases from J, the gap between germline ends came to 16 bases. This CDR3 has 16 residues. The DNA of the CDR3 is TGTGCCAGCAGCCCCTGGGGGGGTAAGATGAACACTGAAGCTTTCTTT. This codes for CASSPWGGKMNTEAFF.

The chain joins TRBV20-1 to TRBJ1-3, with a tentative D call TRBD1 (6 bases). CDR3 length equals 14 residues. The ends were cut back, 3 bases at V and 1 base at J, with 10 bases in the middle. Germline assignment: CDR1 DFQATT and CDR2 SNEGSKA (reference sequence). The DNA of the CDR3 is TGCAGTGCTAGGCAGGGACAATCTGGAAACACCATATATTTT. It encodes CSARQGQSGNTIYF.

V and J are TRBV18 and TRBJ2-3; unclear D gene. V shed 1 base and J shed 0 bases, with 14 bases lying between them. The CDR3 contains 17 residues. CDR1 and CDR2 (germline): KGHSH, LQKENI. This chain's CDR3 is CASSPRGNQRSTDTQYF. DNA for the CDR3: TGTGCCAGCTCACCACGGGGTAATCAGCGCAGCACAGATACGCAGTATTTT.

The chain recombines TRBV14 with TRBJ2-1; TRBD2 aligns across 13 bases. CDR3 size: 17 residues. In germline, CDR1 is SGHDN, CDR2 FVKESK. V gave up 0 bases and J gave up 8 bases; unmatched junction bases: 7. The CDR3 bases are TGTGCCAGCAGCCAAGATGAAACTAGCGGGGGGGCAGATGAGCAGTTCTTC. Encoded protein: CASSQDETSGGADEQFF.

This clonotype has more than one count but fewer than ten. The chain links TRBV5-1 to TRBJ2-7; D is undetermined. There are 14 residues in the CDR3. CDR1 and CDR2 from the germline V gene are SGHRS and YFSETQ. Trimming pared 1 base from V and 3 bases from J, leaving 11 bases between. This CDR3 reads CASSLNRVFYEQYF. The CDR3 DNA follows: TGCGCCAGCAGCTTGAATAGGGTTTTCTACGAGCAGTACTTC.

Only a few counts were recorded for this clonotype. One junction end disagrees with the germline gene, perhaps due to a read error. This sequence joins TRBV7-7 and TRBJ2-1, with a possible D match to TRBD1 (5 bases). Germline V lookup: CDR1 SSHAT, CDR2 FNYEAQ (reference sequence). There are 14 residues in the CDR3. The CDR3 reads CASSPRADYNEQFF. Here the CDR3 DNA reads TGTGCTAGCAGCCCCAGGGCGGATTACAATGAGCAGTTCTTC.

The sample holds many counts of this clonotype. The chain carries TRBV4-2 and TRBJ2-3; D possibly uses TRBD1 or TRBD2 (5 bases each). The CDR3 spans 13 residues. Germline assignment: CDR1 LGHNA and CDR2 YNFKEQ. The V end was cut by 3 bases, the J end by 6 bases, with 10 bases between. The CDR3 reads CASSQQGADTQYF. The CDR3 DNA follows: TGTGCCAGCAGCCAGCAGGGAGCGGATACGCAGTATTTT.

V is TRBV20-1 and J is TRBJ2-1; maybe TRBD2 (6 bases). The CDR3 sequence is 13 residues long. Trimming stripped 6 bases from V and 6 bases from J, with 15 bases between. The germline V gene encodes CDR1 DFQATT and CDR2 SNEGSKA (reference sequence). CDR3 residues: CSADSGAGNEQFF. The CDR3 DNA follows: TGCAGTGCCGATTCGGGAGCGGGCAATGAGCAGTTCTTC.

The chain uses TRBV4-2 and TRBJ2-2; 7 positions match TRBD2. Germline lookup yields CDR1 LGHNA and CDR2 YNFKEQ. Unmatched junction bases numbered 12, after V lost 5 bases and J lost 6 bases. There are 16 residues in the CDR3. The chain's CDR3 is CASSSLAAGEAGELFF. CDR3 DNA sequence: TGTGCCAGCAGCTCCCTAGCTGCGGGAGAGGCCGGGGAGCTGTTTTTT.

This clonotype was found a few times. This sequence joins TRBV18 and TRBJ2-7, with 7 bases fitting TRBD1. The CDR3 loop spans 15 amino acids. Per germline, CDR1 KGHSH and CDR2 LQKENI. Unmatched junction bases numbered 10, after V lost 6 bases and J lost 2 bases. CDR3 in amino acids: CASSPFGGQAYEQYF. The CDR3 DNA reads as TGTGCCAGCTCCCCTTTTGGAGGACAGGCCTACGAGCAGTACTTC.

This clonotype was detected ten times or more. V usage is TRBV4-1 and J usage is TRBJ2-7; 8 bases fit TRBD1. The CDR3 is made up of 17 amino acids. With 2 bases clipped from V and 1 base from J, the junction kept 10 bases outside the gene matches. The germline V gene has CDR1 MGHRA and CDR2 YSYEKL. CDR3 DNA sequence: TGCGCCAGCAGCCAACTCGGAATCCGGGACAGGTCCTACGAGCAGTACTTC. Its protein is CASSQLGIRDRSYEQYF.

The chain joins TRBV28 to TRBJ1-2; the D gene is possibly TRBD1 (5 bases). Germline values: CDR1 MDHEN, CDR2 SYDVKM. With 6 bases removed from V and 4 bases from J, the gap between germline ends came to 18 bases. The CDR3 is 15 residues long. In nucleotides, the CDR3 is TGTGCCAGCAGCCTCGAGAGGGGCCGAGCCTATGGCTACACCTTC. This codes for CASSLERGRAYGYTF.

The rearrangement uses TRBV2 and TRBJ1-1; D not certain. CDR1 and CDR2 from the germline V gene are SNHLY and FYNNEI. V lost 2 bases and J 4 bases, leaving 14 bases between the germline ends. The CDR3 has 15 residues. CDR3 sequence reads: CASSEPGGTSTEAFF. The DNA for the CDR3 is TGTGCCAGCAGTGAACCGGGTGGAACATCCACTGAAGCTTTCTTT.

The rearrangement uses TRBV4-1 and TRBJ2-5; D is perhaps TRBD2 (6 bases). This CDR3 contains 14 residues. Per germline, CDR1 MGHRA and CDR2 YSYEKL. V gave up 1 base and J gave up 2 bases, with 8 bases separating them. CDR3 in DNA: TGCGCCAGCAGCCAAGTACTAGCTCAAGAGACCCAGTACTTC. Residues: CASSQVLAQETQYF.

This sequence joins TRBV5-6 and TRBJ1-1; D gene ambiguous. V lost 2 bases and J 3 bases, leaving 8 bases between the germline ends. Germline V gene data show CDR1 as SGHDT and CDR2 as YYEEEE. The CDR3 runs to 13 residues. CDR3 coding DNA: TGTGCCAGCAGCTTTTGGTCTTACACTGAAGCTTTCTTT. This gives the protein CASSFWSYTEAFF.